One and the same sample provided the 8 T cell receptor beta chains below, sequenced in a study of cytomegalovirus exposure and HLA in healthy donors. The PCR ran on 60 Vbeta and 13 Jbeta primers. Assay used: immunoSEQ multiplex PCR; TCRdb lists only in-frame clones, some missing. The table lists some 200,000 clones, around 76% of them singletons. Sequenced input: PBMCs. These receptors were taken from a woman in her 30s in good health and CMV-seropositive.

The chain is built from TRBV7-6 and TRBJ2-5; TRBD2 agrees at 8 bases. This CDR3 spans 14 amino acids. V lost 7 bases to trimming and J lost 5 bases; unmatched junction nucleotides: 9. The germline CDR1 and CDR2 sequences are SGHVS and FNYEAQ. The CDR3 spells CASTDGGAWETQYF. The CDR3 coding sequence is TGTGCCAGCACCGACGGGGGGGCTTGGGAGACCCAGTACTTC.

This clone was counted a few times. The chain links TRBV4-3 to TRBJ2-1; 10 bases are shared with TRBD2. Germline trimming cut 0 bases from V and 7 bases from J; bases unmatched to any gene: 9. Germline CDR1 and CDR2: LGHNA and YSLEER. There are 17 residues in the CDR3. Here the CDR3 reads CASSQEGGAGGWNEQFF. The CDR3 DNA sequence: TGCGCCAGCAGCCAAGAGGGTGGAGCGGGGGGGTGGAATGAGCAGTTCTTC.

The V call is TRBV2, the J call TRBJ1-2; D might be TRBD1 (6 bases). Germline assignment: CDR1 SNHLY and CDR2 FYNNEI. There are 14 residues in the CDR3. Trimming cost V 1 base and J 8 bases, with 14 bases left between them. CDR3 sequence: CASSEVQGVGGYTF. In nucleotides, the CDR3 is TGTGCCAGCAGTGAAGTACAGGGTGTAGGAGGCTACACCTTC. The full variable domain, rest sourced from reference TRBV2 and TRBJ1-2, is EPEVTQTPSHQVTQMGQEVILRCVPISNHLYFYWYRQILGQKVEFLVSFYNNEISEKSEIFDDQFSVERPDGSNFTLKIRSTKLEDSAMYFCASSEVQGVGGYTFGSGTRLTVV.

J is TRBJ1-1 and V is TRBV6-5; D uncertain. V lost 1 base to trimming and J lost 1 base, with 13 bases between them. CDR1 and CDR2 from the germline V gene are MNHEY and SVGAGI. The CDR3 covers 16 residues. The chain's CDR3 is CASSYWAGSGNTEAFF. The CDR3, as DNA: TGTGCCAGCAGTTACTGGGCGGGGTCCGGGAACACTGAAGCTTTCTTT.

The chain links TRBV6-5 to TRBJ1-5; TRBD1 is a possible D gene (6 bases). V gave up 6 bases and J gave up 4 bases, with 13 bases separating them. Germline V CDR1 and CDR2: MNHEY, SVGAGI. The CDR3 length is 14 residues. CDR3 loop: CASSYRDINQPQHF. DNA of the CDR3: TGTGCCAGCAGCTACCGGGACATAAATCAGCCCCAGCATTTT.

The chain uses TRBV7-9 and TRBJ1-1, with unresolved D. Trimming pared 2 bases from V and 3 bases from J, leaving 13 bases between. Germline assignment: CDR1 SEHNR and CDR2 FQNEAQ (reference sequence). There are 15 residues in the CDR3. The CDR3 DNA reads TGTGCCAGCAGCTTATCGGCTCCGGAGGACACTGAAGCTTTCTTT. Translation: CASSLSAPEDTEAFF. Complete variable domain (other parts from reference TRBV7-9 and TRBJ1-1): DTGVSQNPRHKITKRGQNVTFRCDPISEHNRLYWYRQTLGQGPEFLTYFQNEAQLEKSRLLSDRFSAERPKGSFSTLEIQRTEQGDSAMYLCASSLSAPEDTEAFFGQGTRLTVV.

The chain links TRBV4-3 to TRBJ2-6; possible D gene TRBD1, 6 bases. The CDR3 has 16 amino acids. Trimming removed 3 bases at V and 1 base at J, with 10 bases between. The V gene's germline CDR1 is LGHNA and CDR2 YSLEER. CDR3 DNA: TGCGCCAGCAGCCAGGACAGACTATCTGGGGCCAACGTCCTGACTTTC. Translation gives CASSQDRLSGANVLTF.

This chain connects TRBV14 to TRBJ2-5, with 8 bases fitting TRBD1. Germline V gives CDR1 SGHDN, CDR2 FVKESK. Trimming took 0 bases from V and 4 from J; bases not matched to a gene: 4. The CDR3 totals 15 residues. The CDR3 loop is CASSQDTGGGETQYF. The CDR3 DNA reads TGTGCCAGCAGCCAAGATACAGGGGGAGGAGAGACCCAGTACTTC.